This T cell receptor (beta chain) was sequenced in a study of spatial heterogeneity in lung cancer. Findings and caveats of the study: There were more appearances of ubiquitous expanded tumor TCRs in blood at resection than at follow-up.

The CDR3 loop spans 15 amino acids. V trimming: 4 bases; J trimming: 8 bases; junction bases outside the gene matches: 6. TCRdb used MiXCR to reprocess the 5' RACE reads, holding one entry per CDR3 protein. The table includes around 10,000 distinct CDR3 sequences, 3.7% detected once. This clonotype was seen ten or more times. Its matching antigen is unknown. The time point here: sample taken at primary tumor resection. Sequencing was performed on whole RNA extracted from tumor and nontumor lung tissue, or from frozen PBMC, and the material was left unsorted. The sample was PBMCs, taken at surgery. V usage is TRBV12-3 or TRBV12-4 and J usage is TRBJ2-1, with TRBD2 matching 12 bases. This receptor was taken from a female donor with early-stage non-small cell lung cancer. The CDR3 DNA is TGTGCCAGCAGTTCAACTAGCGGGGGGAGGGATGAGCAGTTCTTC. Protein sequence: CASSSTSGGRDEQFF.